This T cell receptor (beta chain) comes out of a study of blood T cell repertoires in COVID-19. Under the authors' procedure: Reference gene primer amplification gave estimated nucleated cell counts. Profiling relied on immunoSEQ multiplex PCR, and the TCRdb table lists in-frame clones only, not all of them. V, J and clone size reflect that table, while D and trimming were determined from the DNA. The sample has about 160,000 clones, approximately 82% seen once. The germline gives CDR1 SGHTA, CDR2 FQGNSA. The CDR3 consists of 14 residues. The V segment lost 5 bases and the J segment 6 bases; nucleotides outside the gene matches: 6.

The chain couples TRBV7-2 to TRBJ2-2, with TRBD1 identical over 7 bases. The receptor's source is an elderly woman with acute or convalescent COVID-19. Sequenced: peripheral blood. This CDR3 reads CASSIRGGPGELFF. Here the CDR3 DNA reads TGTGCCAGCAGCATTAGAGGGGGCCCCGGGGAGCTGTTTTTT.